This TCR beta chain was sequenced for a study of TIL therapy for anti-PD-1-resistant metastatic lung cancer. Whole-study context: Tumors were harvested before any PD-1/PD-L1 blockade. Tumors carried a median about 1.6 non-synonymous mutations per megabase. Most patients had lung adenocarcinoma; a few tumors were EGFR-mutant, two ALK-rearranged; half smoked currently or formerly.

Time point reported: pre-treatment sample, taken before nivolumab and TIL therapy. This was the immunoSEQ v3 assay. The assay was immunoSEQ multiplex PCR, and TCRdb's table has in-frame clones only and misses some. The table has under 65,000 clones, about 81% seen once. Per the germline V gene, CDR1 is MNHNY and CDR2 is SVGAGI (reference sequence). This CDR3 comprises 12 residues. The ends lost 10 bases at V and 7 bases at J; junction bases unmatched: 5. This clone was detected a few times. The sample in question was blood, obtained at baseline. The TCR originated in a person between 25 and 80 years old with non-small cell lung cancer. The chain couples TRBV6-6 to TRBJ2-2; TRBD2 aligns across 8 bases. CDR3: CATHSGIGELFF. The CDR3 DNA reads TGTGCCACCCATAGCGGGATCGGGGAGCTGTTTTTT.